Sequencing of this T cell receptor beta chain was carried out in a study of T cells after yellow fever vaccination. In its sample, this clonotype was seen many times. Antigen specificity is unknown. Broader study findings: Researchers noted that a small share of clonotypes showed up in both CD4 and CD8 compartments. Weaker in magnitude, the secondary response showed a faster peak on day 5 versus 15. Subsequent to the booster, the majority of primary-vaccination clones reappeared (96% CD4, 85% to 90% CD8).

CDR3 length: 16 amino acids. Per the germline V gene, CDR1 is KGHSH and CDR2 is LQKENI. Deletions cut 0 bases from V and 7 bases from J, with 18 bases between. TCR cDNA was made by 5'RACE template switching, adding a universal primer site and UMIs. TCRdb passed the 5' RACE reads through MiXCR, listing each CDR3 protein once. This table has 230,000 or so distinct CDR3 sequences, around 6.7% appearing once. This chain connects TRBV18 to TRBJ2-5; no definite D call. This TCR derives from a man under 40 who received the YFV17D yellow fever vaccine. Sequencing used CD4+ T cells sorted from PBMCs, obtained on the day of the yellow fever booster vaccination. CDR3 sequence: CASSPPVRTALLTQYF. For the CDR3, the DNA is TGTGCCAGCTCACCACCGGTGCGAACGGCTCTACTGACCCAGTACTTC.